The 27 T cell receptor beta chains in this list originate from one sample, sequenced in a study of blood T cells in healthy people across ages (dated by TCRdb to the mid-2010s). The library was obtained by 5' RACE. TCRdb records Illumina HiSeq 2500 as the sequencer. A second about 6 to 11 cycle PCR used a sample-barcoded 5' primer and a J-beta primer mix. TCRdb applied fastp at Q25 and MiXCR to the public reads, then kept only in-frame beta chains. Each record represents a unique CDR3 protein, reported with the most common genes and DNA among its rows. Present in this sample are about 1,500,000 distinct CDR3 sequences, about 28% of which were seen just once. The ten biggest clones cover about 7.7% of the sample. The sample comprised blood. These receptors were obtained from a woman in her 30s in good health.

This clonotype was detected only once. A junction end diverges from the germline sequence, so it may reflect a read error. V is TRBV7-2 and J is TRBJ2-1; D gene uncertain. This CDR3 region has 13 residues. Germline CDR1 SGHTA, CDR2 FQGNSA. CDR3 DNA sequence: TGTGCCAGCAGCGCTACAGAGTACAATGAGCAGGTCTTC. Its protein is CASSATEYNEQVF.

The CDR3 DNA follows: TGCAGTGCTCAAAGACGGGACAGCAACTATGGCTACACCTTC. The encoded protein is CSAQRRDSNYGYTF. The chain carries TRBV20-1 and TRBJ1-2, with 7 bases fitting TRBD1. The germline CDR1 and CDR2 sequences are DFQATT and SNEGSKA (reference sequence). The CDR3 consists of 14 residues. V shed 5 bases and J 2 bases; nucleotides not matched to a gene: 8.

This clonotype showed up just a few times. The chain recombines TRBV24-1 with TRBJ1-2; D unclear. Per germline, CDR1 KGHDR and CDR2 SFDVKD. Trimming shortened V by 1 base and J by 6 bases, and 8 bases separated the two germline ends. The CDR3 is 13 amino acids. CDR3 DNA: TGTGCCACCAGTGATTTCAAGGGAGATGGCTACACCTTC. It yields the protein CATSDFKGDGYTF.

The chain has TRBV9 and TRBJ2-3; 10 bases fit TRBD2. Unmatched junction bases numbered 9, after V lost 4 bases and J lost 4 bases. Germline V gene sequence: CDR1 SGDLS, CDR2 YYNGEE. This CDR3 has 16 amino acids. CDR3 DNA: TGTGCCAGCAGCCCTTTGGCTAGCGGGGGTGCAGATACGCAGTATTTT. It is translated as CASSPLASGGADTQYF.

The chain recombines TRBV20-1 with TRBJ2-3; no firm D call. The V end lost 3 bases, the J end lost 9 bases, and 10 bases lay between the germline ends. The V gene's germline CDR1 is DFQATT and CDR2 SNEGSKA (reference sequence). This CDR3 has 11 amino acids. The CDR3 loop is CSASSRATQYF. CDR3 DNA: TGCAGTGCTAGTAGCCGAGCCACGCAGTATTTT.

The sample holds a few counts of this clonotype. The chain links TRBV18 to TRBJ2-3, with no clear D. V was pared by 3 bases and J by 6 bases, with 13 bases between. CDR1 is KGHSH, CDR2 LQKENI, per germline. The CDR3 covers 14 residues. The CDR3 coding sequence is TGTGCCAGCTCACCTACGGCAGGATGGGATACGCAGTATTTT. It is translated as CASSPTAGWDTQYF. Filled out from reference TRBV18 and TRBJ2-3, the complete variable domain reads NAGVMQNPRHLVRRRGQEARLRCSPMKGHSHVYWYRQLPEEGLKFMVYLQKENIIDESGMPKERFSAEFPKEGPSILRIQQVVRGDSAAYFCASSPTAGWDTQYFGPGTRLTVL.

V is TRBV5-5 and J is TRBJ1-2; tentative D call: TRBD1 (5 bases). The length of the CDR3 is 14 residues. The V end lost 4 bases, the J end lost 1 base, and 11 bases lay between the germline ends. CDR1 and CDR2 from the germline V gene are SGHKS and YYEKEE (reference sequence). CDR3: CASSRNQGNYGYTF. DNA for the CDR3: TGTGCCAGCAGCCGAAATCAGGGTAACTATGGCTACACCTTC.

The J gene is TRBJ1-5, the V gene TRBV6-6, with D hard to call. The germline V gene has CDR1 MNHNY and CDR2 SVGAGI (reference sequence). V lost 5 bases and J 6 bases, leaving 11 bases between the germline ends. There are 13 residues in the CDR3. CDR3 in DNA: TGTGCCAGCAGTCGGGATTGGGGTCAGCCCCAGCATTTT. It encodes CASSRDWGQPQHF.

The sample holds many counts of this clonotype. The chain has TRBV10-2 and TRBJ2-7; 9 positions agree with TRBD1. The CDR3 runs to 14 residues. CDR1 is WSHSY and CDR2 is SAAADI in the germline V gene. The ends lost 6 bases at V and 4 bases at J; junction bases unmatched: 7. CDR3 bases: TGCGCCAGCAGCCCTGGGGACAGGGAGTACGAGCAGTACTTC. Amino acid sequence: CASSPGDREYEQYF.

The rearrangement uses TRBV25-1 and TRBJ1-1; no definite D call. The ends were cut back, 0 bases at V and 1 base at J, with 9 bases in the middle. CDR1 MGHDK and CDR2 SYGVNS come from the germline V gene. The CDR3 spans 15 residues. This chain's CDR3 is CASSEYALENTEAFF. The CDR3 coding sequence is TGTGCCAGCAGTGAATATGCCTTGGAGAACACTGAAGCTTTCTTT.

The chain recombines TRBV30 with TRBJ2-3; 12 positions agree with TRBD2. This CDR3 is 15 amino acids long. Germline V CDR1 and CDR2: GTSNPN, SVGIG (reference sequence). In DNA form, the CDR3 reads TGTGCATGGGAGCTAGCGGGGGGGAGCACAGATACGCAGTATTTT. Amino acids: CAWELAGGSTDTQYF.

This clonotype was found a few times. The CDR3 is CASSPSGGLVGDTQYF. The CDR3 DNA reads TGTGCCAGCTCACCATCTGGTGGGCTAGTCGGAGATACGCAGTATTTT. V usage is TRBV18 and J usage is TRBJ2-3; D remains unclear. Germline CDR1 KGHSH, CDR2 LQKENI. Trimming took 2 bases from V and 5 from J, leaving 17 bases between them. The CDR3 loop spans 16 amino acids.

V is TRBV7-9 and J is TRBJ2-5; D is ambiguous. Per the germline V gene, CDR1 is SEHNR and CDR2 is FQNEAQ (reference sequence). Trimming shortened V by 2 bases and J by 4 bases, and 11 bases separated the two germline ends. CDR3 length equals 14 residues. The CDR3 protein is CASSLFNLGETQYF. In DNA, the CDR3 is TGTGCCAGCAGCTTATTCAACCTGGGAGAGACCCAGTACTTC.

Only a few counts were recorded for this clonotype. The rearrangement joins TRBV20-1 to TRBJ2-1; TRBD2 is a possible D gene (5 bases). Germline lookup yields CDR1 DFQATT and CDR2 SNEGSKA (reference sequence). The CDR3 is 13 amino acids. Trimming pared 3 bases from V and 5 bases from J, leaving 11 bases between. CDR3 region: CSASSSVHNEQFF. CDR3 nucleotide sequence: TGCAGTGCTAGCAGTAGCGTTCACAATGAGCAGTTCTTC.

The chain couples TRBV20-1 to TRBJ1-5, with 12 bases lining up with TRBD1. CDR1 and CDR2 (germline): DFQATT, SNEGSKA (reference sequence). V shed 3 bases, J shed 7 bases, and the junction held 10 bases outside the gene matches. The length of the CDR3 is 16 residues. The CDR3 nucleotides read TGCAGTGCTAGTGGGGACAGGGGGCGGACAGGGCAGCCCCAGCATTTT. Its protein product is CSASGDRGRTGQPQHF.

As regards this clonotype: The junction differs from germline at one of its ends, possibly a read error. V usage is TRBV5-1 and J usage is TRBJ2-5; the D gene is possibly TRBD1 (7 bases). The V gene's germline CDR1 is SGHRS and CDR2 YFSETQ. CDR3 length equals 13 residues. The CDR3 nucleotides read TGCGCCAGCAGCCCCAGGGGGGAAGAGACCCAGGACTTC. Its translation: CASSPRGEETQDF.

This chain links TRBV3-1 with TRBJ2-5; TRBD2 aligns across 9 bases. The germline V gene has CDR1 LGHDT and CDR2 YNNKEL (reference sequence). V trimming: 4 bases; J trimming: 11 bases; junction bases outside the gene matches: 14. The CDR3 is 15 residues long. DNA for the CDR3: TGTGCCAGCAGCCGGGCGGGAGGGCCAAACAATGAGCAGTACTTC. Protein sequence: CASSRAGGPNNEQYF.

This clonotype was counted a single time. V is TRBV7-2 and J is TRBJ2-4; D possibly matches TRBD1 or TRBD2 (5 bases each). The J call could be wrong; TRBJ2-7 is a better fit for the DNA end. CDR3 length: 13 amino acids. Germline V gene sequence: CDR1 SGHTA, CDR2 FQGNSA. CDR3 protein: CASRGGFEYEQYF. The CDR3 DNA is TGTGCCAGCCGTGGGGGATTTGAGTACGAGCAGTACTTC.

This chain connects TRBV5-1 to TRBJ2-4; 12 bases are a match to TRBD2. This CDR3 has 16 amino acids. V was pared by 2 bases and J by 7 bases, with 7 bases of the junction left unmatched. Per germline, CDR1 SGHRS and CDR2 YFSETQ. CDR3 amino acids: CASSLSSGGARNIQYF. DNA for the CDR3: TGCGCCAGCAGCTTATCTAGCGGGGGGGCCAGGAACATTCAGTACTTC.

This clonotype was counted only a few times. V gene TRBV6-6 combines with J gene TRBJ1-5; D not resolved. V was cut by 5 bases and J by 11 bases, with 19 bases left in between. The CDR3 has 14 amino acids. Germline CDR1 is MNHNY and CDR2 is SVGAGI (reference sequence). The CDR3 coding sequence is TGTGCCAGCAGTATCGACATAAGCCAGTCAGCCCAGCATTTT. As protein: CASSIDISQSAQHF.

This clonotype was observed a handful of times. The CDR3 nucleotides read TGCAGCGTCCGACAGGGGGCCTTAAATTCACCCCTCCACTTT. The encoded protein is CSVRQGALNSPLHF. The rearrangement uses TRBV29-1 and TRBJ1-6; the match to TRBD1 covers 10 bases. Per germline, CDR1 SQVTM and CDR2 ANQGSEA. V was clipped by 6 bases and J by 7 bases; unmatched bases: 6. The CDR3 runs 14 residues.

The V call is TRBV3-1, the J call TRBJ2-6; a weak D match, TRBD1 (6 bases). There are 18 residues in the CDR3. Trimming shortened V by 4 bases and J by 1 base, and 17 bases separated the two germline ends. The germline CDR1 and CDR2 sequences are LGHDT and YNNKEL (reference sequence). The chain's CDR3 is CASSRFLGALSGANVLTF. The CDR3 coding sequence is TGTGCCAGCAGCCGCTTTCTGGGGGCGCTTTCTGGGGCCAACGTCCTGACTTTC.

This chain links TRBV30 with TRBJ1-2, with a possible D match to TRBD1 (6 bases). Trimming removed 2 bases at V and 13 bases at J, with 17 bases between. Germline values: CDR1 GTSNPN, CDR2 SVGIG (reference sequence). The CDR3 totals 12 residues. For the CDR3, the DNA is TGTGCCTGGAGTCTCTCGACAGGCCTGATCACCTTC. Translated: CAWSLSTGLITF.

CDR3 DNA: TGTGCCAGCAGCTCACCTCCAGTGGGGGGATATGGCTACACCTTC. Protein product: CASSSPPVGGYGYTF. This rearrangement joins TRBV2 to TRBJ1-2; weak D call: TRBD1 (5 bases). The CDR3 runs 15 residues. V lost 6 bases and J 5 bases, leaving 19 bases between the germline ends. Looked up from germline, CDR1 is SNHLY and CDR2 is FYNNEI.

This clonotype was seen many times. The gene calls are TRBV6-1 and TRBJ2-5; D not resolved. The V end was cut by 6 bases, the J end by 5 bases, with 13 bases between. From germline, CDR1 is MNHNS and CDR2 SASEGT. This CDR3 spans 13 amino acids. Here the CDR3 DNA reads TGTGCCAGCAGGGTTAGCCGATGGGAGACCCAGTACTTC. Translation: CASRVSRWETQYF.

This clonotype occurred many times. CDR3 protein: CASSLEAAYEQYF. The CDR3 nucleotides read TGCGCCAGCAGCTTAGAGGCCGCCTACGAGCAGTACTTC. V and J are TRBV5-1 and TRBJ2-7; D is unresolved. The germline V gene has CDR1 SGHRS and CDR2 YFSETQ. The CDR3 is 13 residues long. With 2 bases removed from V and 2 bases from J, the gap between germline ends came to 8 bases.

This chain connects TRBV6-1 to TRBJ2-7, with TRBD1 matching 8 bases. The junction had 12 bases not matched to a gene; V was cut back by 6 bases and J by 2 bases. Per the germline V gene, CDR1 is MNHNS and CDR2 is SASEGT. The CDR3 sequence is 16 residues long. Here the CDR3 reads CASRETRQGPTYEQYF. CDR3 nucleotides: TGTGCCAGCAGGGAAACGCGACAGGGGCCCACCTACGAGCAGTACTTC.